The next 24 T cell receptor beta chains were all read from a single sample in a study of cytomegalovirus exposure and HLA in healthy donors (dated by TCRdb to about 2017). Library construction relied on the immunoSEQ multiplex PCR assay. TCRdb holds this immuneACCESS table with in-frame rearrangements only. Some clones are missing; in checked studies, unresolved V genes explain under half, and the rest has no known cause. This sample is represented by about 150,000 clones; 70% to 85% of them were singletons. The ten top clones hold 25% to 30% of the sample. Source material: PBMCs. These receptors came from a man aged 25 to 40 in good health and CMV-seropositive.

The genes are TRBV6-6 and TRBJ1-1; 7 positions agree with TRBD1. The V and J ends lost 6 bases and 4 bases, in that order; junction bases with no gene match: 8. Germline CDR1 MNHNY, CDR2 SVGAGI (reference sequence). The CDR3 has 14 amino acids. In DNA form, the CDR3 reads TGTGCCAGCAGGACTAACAGGGGCGGCACTGAAGCTTTCTTT. Its protein product is CASRTNRGGTEAFF.

The chain is built from TRBV30 and TRBJ2-4, with 14 bases fitting TRBD2. Trimming removed 0 bases from V and 1 base from J; junction bases left unmatched: 5. Per germline, CDR1 GTSNPN and CDR2 SVGIG (reference sequence). The CDR3 has 18 residues. The CDR3 DNA reads TGTGCCTGGAGTGTCCGATGGACTAGCGGGGGGGCCAAAAACATTCAGTACTTC. Its protein product is CAWSVRWTSGGAKNIQYF.

The chain links TRBV19 to TRBJ1-5; D call uncertain. Germline V gene sequence: CDR1 LNHDA, CDR2 SQIVND (reference sequence). The CDR3 has 14 amino acids. V was trimmed by 5 bases and J by 0 bases, leaving 8 bases between them. The CDR3 DNA follows: TGTGCCAGTAGTTCCGTCCCTAGCAATCAGCCCCAGCATTTT. It encodes CASSSVPSNQPQHF.

This clone has only one observation. The V and J genes are TRBV5-6 and TRBJ1-3; D is ambiguous. This CDR3 has 15 residues. The V end was cut by 1 base, the J end by 0 bases, with 8 bases between. The germline CDR1 and CDR2 sequences are SGHDT and YYEEEE. The chain's CDR3 is CASSLPSSSGNTIYF. The DNA for the CDR3 is TGTGCCAGCAGCTTGCCGTCGTCCTCTGGAAACACCATATATTTT.

The chain carries TRBV4-1 and TRBJ2-2; D is unresolved. V lost 4 bases and J 3 bases, leaving 12 bases between the germline ends. The CDR3 is 15 amino acids. In germline, CDR1 is MGHRA, CDR2 YSYEKL. The chain's CDR3 is CASSLTLSDTGELFF. The DNA for the CDR3 is TGCGCCAGCAGCCTCACTTTGAGTGACACCGGGGAGCTGTTTTTT.

This clone was recorded once. The V call is TRBV10-3, the J call TRBJ2-7; 10 nucleotides match TRBD2. The V segment lost 3 bases and the J segment 4 bases; nucleotides outside the gene matches: 6. CDR1 and CDR2 from the germline V gene are ENHRY and SYGVKD. The CDR3 totals 15 residues. This chain's CDR3 is CAISDKREGLYEQYF. The CDR3 DNA sequence: TGTGCCATCAGTGACAAGCGGGAGGGCCTTTACGAGCAGTACTTC.

The chain links TRBV5-1 to TRBJ2-7; TRBD1 matches at 11 bases. The CDR3 loop spans 15 amino acids. V lost 5 bases to trimming and J lost 7 bases; unmatched junction nucleotides: 11. Germline CDR1 SGHRS, CDR2 YFSETQ. Written as DNA, the CDR3 is TGCGCCAGCAGGGGTGGGACAGGGGGACCCTCTGAGCAGTACTTC. This sequence encodes CASRGGTGGPSEQYF.

The DNA for the CDR3 is TGTGCCAGCAGCTTAGCGGGTCGGGATGGAGCTTTCTTT. Translation gives CASSLAGRDGAFF. This chain connects TRBV11-2 to TRBJ1-1; no clear D. With 1 base removed from V and 10 bases from J, the gap between germline ends came to 13 bases. The V gene's germline CDR1 is SGHAT and CDR2 FQNNGV. CDR3 length equals 13 residues.

This chain connects TRBV13 to TRBJ1-2; D is possibly TRBD1 (5 bases). CDR1 and CDR2 (germline): PRHDT, FYEKMQ (reference sequence). The V end lost 5 bases, the J end lost 4 bases, and 14 bases lay between the germline ends. The CDR3 length is 14 residues. This CDR3 is CASSPTTDPYGYTF. The DNA for the CDR3 is TGTGCCAGCAGCCCAACGACAGACCCCTATGGCTACACCTTC. The variable domain in full, completed from reference TRBV13 and TRBJ1-2, reads AAGVIQSPRHLIKEKRETATLKCYPIPRHDTVYWYQQGPGQDPQFLISFYEKMQSDKGSIPDRFSAQQFSDYHSELNMSSLELGDSALYFCASSPTTDPYGYTFGSGTRLTVV.

This clone was seen just once. The chain employs TRBV14 and TRBJ1-1; D is perhaps TRBD1 (6 bases). This CDR3 spans 15 amino acids. Germline V lookup: CDR1 SGHDN, CDR2 FVKESK. Between the trimmed V and J ends, which lost 0 bases and 4 bases, there was a span of 12 bases. CDR3 protein: CASSQEQGWITEAFF. DNA of the CDR3: TGTGCCAGCAGCCAAGAGCAGGGGTGGATCACTGAAGCTTTCTTT.

V and J are TRBV13 and TRBJ2-3; D is perhaps TRBD2 (7 bases). Per the germline V gene, CDR1 is PRHDT and CDR2 is FYEKMQ (reference sequence). The CDR3 spans 14 residues. The germline V and J ends were trimmed by 2 bases and 11 bases, with 17 bases remaining between them. The CDR3 spells CASSLLEGGRGQYF. CDR3 nucleotide sequence: TGTGCCAGCAGCTTATTAGAGGGGGGGCGAGGGCAGTATTTT.

This chain joins TRBV7-8 and TRBJ1-5; 7 nucleotides match TRBD1. The CDR3 spans 14 residues. Per the germline V gene, CDR1 is SGHVS and CDR2 is FQNEAQ. J gave up 6 bases and V 6 bases, and 8 bases lay outside the gene matches. The CDR3 region is CASSPSTGFQPQHF. CDR3 in DNA: TGTGCCAGCAGTCCGTCGACAGGGTTTCAGCCCCAGCATTTT.

This chain uses TRBV5-4 with TRBJ2-7; D is perhaps TRBD2 (6 bases). The CDR3 length is 15 residues. Germline CDR1 SGHNT, CDR2 YYREEE (reference sequence). V dropped 5 bases and J dropped 0 bases, with 15 bases sitting between them. The CDR3 DNA reads as TGTGCCAGCAGTGTAGGGGTGCGGGGCTCCTACGAGCAGTACTTC. Protein sequence: CASSVGVRGSYEQYF.

The rearrangement joins TRBV18 to TRBJ2-2, with D hard to call. Per the germline V gene, CDR1 is KGHSH and CDR2 is LQKENI. Trimming took 6 bases from V and 4 from J, leaving 9 bases between them. The CDR3 length is 13 residues. The chain's CDR3 is CASSPVATGELFF. The CDR3 DNA follows: TGTGCCAGCTCTCCGGTCGCCACCGGGGAGCTGTTTTTT.

The J gene is TRBJ1-1, the V gene TRBV27; D may be TRBD1 (6 bases). Germline loops: CDR1 MNHEY, CDR2 SMNVEV (reference sequence). Deletions cut 6 bases from V and 6 bases from J, with 14 bases between. The CDR3 spans 13 residues. CDR3 region: CASSAGPGAEAFF. In DNA form, the CDR3 reads TGTGCCAGCAGCGCCGGGCCAGGGGCTGAAGCTTTCTTT.

This clone was found once. The chain carries TRBV20-1 and TRBJ2-1, with no clear D. CDR3 length: 11 residues. Germline assignment: CDR1 DFQATT and CDR2 SNEGSKA (reference sequence). The V and J ends lost 6 bases and 4 bases respectively, with 7 bases between them. The CDR3 DNA reads TGCAGTGCCGCCAGATACAATGAGCAGTTCTTC. Translating gives CSAARYNEQFF.

In this sample, this clone turned up a few times. V and J are TRBV5-1 and TRBJ1-2; 8 nucleotides agree with TRBD1. The CDR3 is made up of 14 amino acids. With V trimmed by 5 bases and J by 5 bases, 8 bases remained unmatched. Germline values: CDR1 SGHRS, CDR2 YFSETQ. CDR3 DNA sequence: TGCGCCAGCAGTCCCCTTGGGGACAGGTATGGCTACACCTTC. Its translation: CASSPLGDRYGYTF.

V is TRBV4-2 and J is TRBJ2-1; the match to TRBD2 covers 10 bases. The CDR3 runs 15 residues. V dropped 2 bases and J dropped 5; count of bases not matched to a gene: 3. The germline V gene has CDR1 LGHNA and CDR2 YNFKEQ. CDR3 residues: CASSQPSGSHNEQFF. The CDR3 nucleotides read TGTGCCAGCAGCCAACCTAGCGGGAGCCACAATGAGCAGTTCTTC.

The rearrangement joins TRBV10-2 to TRBJ1-4, with unresolved D. The CDR3 loop spans 13 amino acids. Germline assignment: CDR1 WSHSY and CDR2 SAAADI. The germline V and J ends were trimmed by 3 bases and 7 bases, with 9 bases remaining between them. CDR3 DNA: TGCGCCAGCAGTGAAGGAGAGGGTGAAAAACTGTTTTTT. The encoded protein is CASSEGEGEKLFF.

The gene calls are TRBV2 and TRBJ2-5, with a weak D call TRBD2 (6 bases). The CDR3 runs 12 residues. Deletions cut 4 bases from V and 4 bases from J, with 7 bases between. CDR1 and CDR2 (germline): SNHLY, FYNNEI. The chain's CDR3 is CASSGRGETQYF. The CDR3, as DNA: TGTGCCAGCAGTGGGAGGGGAGAGACCCAGTACTTC.

V gene TRBV19 combines with J gene TRBJ1-1, with no clear D. The length of the CDR3 is 12 residues. Trimming removed 7 bases from V and 1 base from J, with 7 bases in between. The V gene's germline CDR1 is LNHDA and CDR2 SQIVND (reference sequence). The DNA of the CDR3 is TGTGCCAGTAACCCCGGGAACACTGAAGCTTTCTTT. This gives the protein CASNPGNTEAFF.

On this clone: A much bigger clone sits one base away, suggesting this may be a read error. The rearrangement links TRBV27 to TRBJ2-7, with a weak D call TRBD2 (6 bases). The germline V and J ends were trimmed by 7 bases and 1 base, with 17 bases remaining between them. Germline loops: CDR1 MNHEY, CDR2 SMNVEV (reference sequence). This CDR3 is 15 amino acids long. The CDR3 DNA sequence: TGTGCCAGCAAAGCCCCGGGACTGGGTTCCTACGAGCAGTACTTC. This sequence encodes CASKAPGLGSYEQYF.

The V call is TRBV5-5, the J call TRBJ1-4, with D unresolved. Germline CDR1 reads SGHKS; CDR2 reads YYEKEE (reference sequence). Trimming shortened V by 4 bases and J by 9 bases, and 16 bases separated the two germline ends. The CDR3 loop spans 14 amino acids. The CDR3 region is CASSPEAPRKKLFF. The CDR3 DNA sequence: TGTGCCAGCAGCCCGGAGGCGCCCCGCAAAAAACTGTTTTTT.

The chain has TRBV5-1 and TRBJ2-3; 12 nucleotides agree with TRBD2. The CDR3 is 19 amino acids. Per germline, CDR1 SGHRS and CDR2 YFSETQ. The trim removed 4 bases at V and 2 bases at J, leaving 14 bases unmatched. The CDR3 spells CASSEKPPSGGATTDTQYF. CDR3 nucleotide sequence: TGCGCCAGCAGCGAAAAACCCCCTAGCGGGGGGGCCACCACAGATACGCAGTATTTT. Full variable domain (rest looked up from reference TRBV5-1 and TRBJ2-3): KAGVTQTPRYLIKTRGQQVTLSCSPISGHRSVSWYQQTPGQGLQFLFEYFSETQRNKGNFPGRFSGRQFSNSRSEMNVSTLELGDSALYLCASSEKPPSGGATTDTQYFGPGTRLTVL.